The clone carrying this T cell receptor (beta chain) has at least ten counts. CDR3 size: 14 residues. The germline V gene encodes CDR1 SNHLY and CDR2 FYNNEI. J was trimmed by 5 bases and V by 4 bases; bases with no gene match: 4. Patients were aged 18 to 65, had disease duration under 2 months, and had newly diagnosed hyperthyroidism. An approximately 10 ml volume of fresh peripheral blood provided the PBMCs. The sample comes from a study of T cells in Graves' hyperthyroidism and ophthalmopathy. Regions amplified from RNA transcripts were the TCR beta CDR3 regions. With the HTBI primer set, the TCR CDR3 went through a first round of RT-PCR. Via MiXCR, TCRdb re-called the multiplex PCR reads, giving one row per CDR3 protein. This table has hundreds of thousands of distinct CDR3 sequences, about 15% appearing once.

The chain carries TRBV2 and TRBJ2-7, with TRBD2 identical over 11 bases. What was sequenced was blood. This receptor was obtained from a woman aged 30 to 39 with Graves' hyperthyroidism that later progressed to Graves' ophthalmopathy. CDR3 nucleotides: TGTGCCAGCAGTGCACTAGCGGGAGTTAACGAGCAGTACTTC. This encodes CASSALAGVNEQYF. The full variable domain, completed using reference TRBV2 and TRBJ2-7, is EPEVTQTPSHQVTQMGQEVILRCVPISNHLYFYWYRQILGQKVEFLVSFYNNEISEKSEIFDDQFSVERPDGSNFTLKIRSTKLEDSAMYFCASSALAGVNEQYFGPGTRLTVT.